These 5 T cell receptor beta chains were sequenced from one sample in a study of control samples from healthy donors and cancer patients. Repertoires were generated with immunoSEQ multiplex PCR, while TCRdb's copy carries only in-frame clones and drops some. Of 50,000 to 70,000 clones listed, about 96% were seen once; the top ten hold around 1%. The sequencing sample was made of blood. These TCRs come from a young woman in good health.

CDR3 sequence reads: CASISGVGGYTF. In DNA, the CDR3 is TGTGCCAGCATTTCCGGAGTAGGTGGCTACACCTTC. The chain links TRBV9 to TRBJ1-2; D not resolved. V was clipped by 6 bases and J by 7 bases, with 13 bases between them. Germline CDR1 reads SGDLS; CDR2 reads YYNGEE. The CDR3 is 12 amino acids.

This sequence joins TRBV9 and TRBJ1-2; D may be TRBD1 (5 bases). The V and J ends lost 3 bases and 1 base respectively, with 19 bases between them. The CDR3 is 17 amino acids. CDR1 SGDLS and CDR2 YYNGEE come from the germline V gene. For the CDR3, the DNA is TGTGCCAGCAGCGCGGGGGATTTGGGAACAATTAACTATGGCTACACCTTC. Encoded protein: CASSAGDLGTINYGYTF.

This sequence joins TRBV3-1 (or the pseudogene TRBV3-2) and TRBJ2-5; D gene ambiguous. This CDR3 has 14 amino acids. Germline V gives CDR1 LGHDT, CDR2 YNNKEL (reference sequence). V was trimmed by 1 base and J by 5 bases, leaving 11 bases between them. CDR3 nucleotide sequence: TGTGCCAGCAGCCAAGGGGGTACGGGTGAGACCCAGTACTTC. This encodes CASSQGGTGETQYF.

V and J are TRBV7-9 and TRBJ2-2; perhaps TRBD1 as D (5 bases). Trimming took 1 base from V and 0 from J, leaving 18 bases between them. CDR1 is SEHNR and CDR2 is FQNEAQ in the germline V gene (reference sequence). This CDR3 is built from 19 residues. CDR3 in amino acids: CASSLGRIGAQANTGELFF. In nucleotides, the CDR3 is TGTGCCAGCAGCTTAGGTCGGATTGGGGCGCAGGCGAACACCGGGGAGCTGTTTTTT.

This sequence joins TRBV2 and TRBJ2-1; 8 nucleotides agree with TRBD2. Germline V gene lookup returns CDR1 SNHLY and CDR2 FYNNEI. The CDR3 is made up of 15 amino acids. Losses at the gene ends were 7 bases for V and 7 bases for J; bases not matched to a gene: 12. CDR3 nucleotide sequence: TGTGCCAGCACCTCCCCCGGGACTAGACAGAATGAGCAGTTCTTC. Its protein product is CASTSPGTRQNEQFF.